Below, 19 T cell receptor beta chains from the same sample are listed, as sequenced in a study of T cells in Graves' hyperthyroidism and ophthalmopathy. RNA transcripts yielded amplified TCR beta CDR3 regions. Primed by the HTBI set, a first-round RT-PCR was run on the TCR CDR3. TCRdb analysed the multiplex PCR reads with MiXCR anew, one entry per CDR3 protein. Of hundreds of thousands of distinct CDR3 sequences listed, roughly a third are singletons. Sequencing used blood. The receptors stem from a woman in her thirties or forties with Graves' hyperthyroidism.

The DNA of the CDR3 is TGTGCCATCAGTGGGGAGCTCTCGGGAAACACCATATATTTT. Protein sequence: CAISGELSGNTIYF. V and J are TRBV10-3 and TRBJ1-3; D not resolved. The CDR3 totals 14 residues. Germline CDR1 reads ENHRY; CDR2 reads SYGVKD. Trimming removed 4 bases from V and 4 bases from J, with 11 bases in between.

J is TRBJ2-3 and V is TRBV20-1; 12 bases match TRBD2. This CDR3 is built from 15 residues. J lost 4 bases, V lost 0 bases, and 2 bases had no gene match. Germline V lookup: CDR1 DFQATT, CDR2 SNEGSKA (reference sequence). The CDR3 region is CSARETSGSADTQYF. The CDR3 nucleotides read TGCAGTGCTAGAGAGACTAGCGGGAGTGCAGATACGCAGTATTTT.

This clonotype turned up a few times. This chain connects TRBV6-6 to TRBJ2-5; possible D gene TRBD1, 6 bases. CDR3 length equals 14 residues. The V gene's germline CDR1 is MNHNY and CDR2 SVGAGI (reference sequence). V was pared by 6 bases and J by 0 bases, with 11 bases between. The CDR3 region is CASRGHLYQETQYF. DNA of the CDR3: TGTGCCAGCAGGGGACACCTGTACCAAGAGACCCAGTACTTC.

This clonotype was observed at least ten times. The V call is TRBV7-2, the J call TRBJ2-6; D uncertain. CDR1 and CDR2 from the germline V gene are SGHTA and FQGNSA. This CDR3 region has 17 residues. V gave up 7 bases and J gave up 0 bases, with 16 bases separating them. The chain's CDR3 is CASISNQYTSGANVLTF. The CDR3, as DNA: TGTGCCAGCATCAGTAACCAATATACCTCTGGGGCCAACGTCCTGACTTTC.

J is TRBJ2-7 and V is TRBV7-2; 9 bases match TRBD2. The CDR3 extends over 15 amino acids. After removal of 3 bases from V and 2 bases from J, the junction contained 5 bases not matched to a gene. CDR1 and CDR2 (germline): SGHTA, FQGNSA. CDR3 region: CASSLEASGAYEQYF. Written as DNA, the CDR3 is TGTGCCAGCAGCTTGGAGGCTAGCGGGGCCTACGAGCAGTACTTC. The variable domain in full, with the rest retrieved from reference TRBV7-2 and TRBJ2-7, is GAGVSQSPSNKVTEKGKDVELRCDPISGHTALYWYRQSLGQGLEFLIYFQGNSAPDKSGLPSDRFSAERTGGSVSTLTIQRTQQEDSAVYLCASSLEASGAYEQYFGPGTRLTVT.

This chain connects TRBV12-3 or TRBV12-4 to TRBJ1-3, with 7 nucleotides matching TRBD1. V lost 5 bases to trimming and J lost 9 bases; unmatched junction nucleotides: 10. The CDR3 runs to 14 residues. Here the CDR3 reads CASSRDSFIGTIYF. Here the CDR3 DNA reads TGTGCCAGCAGTAGGGACAGTTTTATCGGCACCATATATTTT.

This chain uses TRBV5-4 with TRBJ1-1, with D tentatively TRBD1 (6 bases). This CDR3 contains 13 residues. Germline CDR1 reads SGHNT; CDR2 reads YYREEE (reference sequence). V gave up 6 bases and J gave up 6 bases, with 15 bases separating them. In DNA, the CDR3 is TGTGCCAGCACCCCGGGGGGCAACGCTGAAGCTTTCTTT. Translating gives CASTPGGNAEAFF.

This clonotype was found a few times. The chain has TRBV6-7 and TRBJ2-7; unclear D gene. TRBV6-7 counts as an open reading frame of uncertain function. This CDR3 region has 11 residues. Trimming took 9 bases from V and 2 from J, leaving 8 bases between them. The CDR3 loop reads CARVRPYEQYF. The CDR3 coding sequence is TGTGCCAGGGTTCGACCCTACGAGCAGTACTTC.

Many counts were recorded for this clonotype. The chain combines TRBV5-4 with TRBJ2-2, with D tentatively TRBD2 (6 bases). Germline lookup yields CDR1 SGHNT and CDR2 YYREEE (reference sequence). The CDR3 extends over 13 amino acids. Trimming shortened V by 4 bases and J by 5 bases, and 9 bases separated the two germline ends. CDR3 amino acids: CASSEGGTGELFF. The CDR3 DNA is TGTGCCAGCAGCGAGGGAGGTACCGGGGAGCTGTTTTTT.

This clonotype has only a few counts. The chain has TRBV7-2 and TRBJ2-2, with TRBD1 matching 12 bases. V trimming: 5 bases; J trimming: 6 bases; junction bases outside the gene matches: 4. Per germline, CDR1 SGHTA and CDR2 FQGNSA. This CDR3 is 15 amino acids long. CDR3 amino acids: CASSEGQGAAGELFF. The CDR3 coding sequence is TGTGCCAGCAGCGAGGGACAGGGGGCTGCCGGGGAGCTGTTTTTT.

The chain combines TRBV4-3 with TRBJ2-5; D possibly corresponds to TRBD2 (6 bases). This CDR3 spans 15 amino acids. The V gene lost 1 base and the J gene lost 3 bases, with 12 bases spanning the gap. Germline assignment: CDR1 LGHNA and CDR2 YSLEER. CDR3 region: CASSQVLGGKETQYF. Written as DNA, the CDR3 is TGCGCCAGCAGCCAAGTTTTGGGGGGTAAAGAGACCCAGTACTTC.

This clonotype has more than one count but fewer than ten. The chain links TRBV6-1 to TRBJ1-3, with D unclear. The ends were cut back, 6 bases at V and 0 bases at J, with 12 bases in the middle. Germline V gene data show CDR1 as MNHNS and CDR2 as SASEGT. The CDR3 has 15 amino acids. The CDR3 DNA reads TGTGCCAGCAGGGAGTACATGATCTCTGGAAACACCATATATTTT. It translates to CASREYMISGNTIYF.

The rearrangement uses TRBV6-5 and TRBJ2-5; D tentatively reads TRBD1 or TRBD2 (5 bases each). The germline gives CDR1 MNHEY, CDR2 SVGAGI. V was clipped by 6 bases and J by 0 bases, with 17 bases between them. The CDR3 extends over 16 amino acids. This chain's CDR3 is CASSRAWGSYQETQYF. As DNA, the CDR3 is TGTGCCAGCAGCAGAGCCTGGGGGTCGTACCAAGAGACCCAGTACTTC.

V gene TRBV7-9 combines with J gene TRBJ1-1; D not resolved. The CDR3 is made up of 13 amino acids. Trimming removed 5 bases from V and 2 bases from J, with 9 bases in between. Germline V gives CDR1 SEHNR, CDR2 FQNEAQ (reference sequence). This chain's CDR3 is CASSPRINTEAFF. The CDR3 coding sequence is TGTGCCAGCAGCCCCCGAATTAACACTGAAGCTTTCTTT.

The rearrangement uses TRBV12-3 or TRBV12-4 and TRBJ1-2; D is unclear. The CDR3 contains 13 residues. V lost 0 bases and J 7 bases, leaving 9 bases between the germline ends. DNA for the CDR3: TGTGCCAGCAGTTTAGCGTCGGTACGTGGCTACACCTTC. It is translated as CASSLASVRGYTF.

This chain connects TRBV4-3 to TRBJ2-5; 7 nucleotides match TRBD1. Germline V gene lookup returns CDR1 LGHNA and CDR2 YSLEER. The CDR3 is made up of 14 amino acids. Unmatched junction bases numbered 4, after V lost 4 bases and J lost 2 bases. The CDR3 is CASSPGQEQETQYF. The CDR3 bases are TGCGCCAGCAGCCCAGGACAGGAACAAGAGACCCAGTACTTC.

The chain links TRBV29-1 to TRBJ1-4; 7 bases fit TRBD1. Germline CDR1 reads SQVTM; CDR2 reads ANQGSEA. This CDR3 is 19 amino acids long. Germline trimming cut 4 bases from V and 0 bases from J; bases unmatched to any gene: 17. CDR3 bases: TGCAGCGTTGTATCGGCAGGGGAGGGACAGCCCACAACTAATGAAAAACTGTTTTTT. Its translation: CSVVSAGEGQPTTNEKLFF.

In this sample, this clonotype turned up many times. An end of the junction does not agree with germline; a read error may underlie this. The chain uses TRBV10-3 and TRBJ1-5; maybe TRBD1 (5 bases). This CDR3 region has 12 residues. The germline V gene encodes CDR1 ENHRY and CDR2 SYGVKD. DNA of the CDR3: TGTGCCAACAGTAGGGGAGGTCAGCCCCAGCATTTT. Its translation is CANSRGGQPQHF.

The chain recombines TRBV9 with TRBJ1-2; possible D gene TRBD1, 6 bases. Germline lookup yields CDR1 SGDLS and CDR2 YYNGEE. Trimming took 0 bases from V and 2 from J, leaving 17 bases between them. The CDR3 covers 17 residues. The CDR3 spells CASSVAVHARGNYGYTF. The DNA of the CDR3 is TGTGCCAGCAGCGTAGCGGTCCACGCAAGGGGGAACTATGGCTACACCTTC.